The rows below give T cell receptor beta chains drawn from one sample of a study of T cells expressing NK-cell markers. TCRdb reprocessed the 5' RACE reads and reports one entry per CDR3 protein, with no DNA. In total, the table holds about 260,000 distinct CDR3 sequences. Sequenced input: blood T cells: a sorted CD56 or NKG2C T cell subset, CD4+ or CD8+ T cells, or bulk PBMC T cells (not recorded which). These receptors were obtained from a woman between 18 and 69 years old in good health. CDR3s include the opening cysteine and the closing phenylalanine or tryptophan.

>TRBV29-1|TRBJ1-4
CSVKRTLTEKLFF
>TRBV12-3/TRBV12-4|TRBJ2-1
CASTRGTSGYNEQFF
>TRBV7-2|TRBJ1-1
CASSQQGVGTEAFF
>TRBV7-9|TRBJ2-3
CASPASGETVDTQYF
>TRBV28|TRBJ2-3
CASNTGSSGDSGEYF
>TRBV6-5|TRBJ2-1
CASSNGRLAGGSYNEQFF
>TRBV25-1|TRBJ1-4
CASRGQGGREKLFF
>TRBV15|TRBJ1-1
CATSRDGGGKNTEAFF
>TRBV4-3|TRBJ2-5
CASSQGTGDQETQYF
>TRBV27|TRBJ1-1
CASSLSPTVLSEAFF
>TRBV7-2|TRBJ2-7
CASSLVGAYEQYF
>TRBV12-3/TRBV12-4|TRBJ2-2
CASRWGTVGELFF
>TRBV7-6|TRBJ2-1
CASSLATRLPTDNEQFF
>TRBV18|TRBJ1-5
CASSPEGGLNQPQHF
>TRBV12-3/TRBV12-4|TRBJ2-7
CASSWKARRRHEQYF
>TRBV20-1|TRBJ2-7
CSARDLVRDYYEQYF
>TRBV10-1|TRBJ2-5
CASAASGQETQYF
>TRBV6-2/TRBV6-3|TRBJ2-2
CASSYGRGYTGELFF
>TRBV5-5|TRBJ2-3
CASSLVTGRTDTQYF
>TRBV12-3/TRBV12-4|TRBJ2-5
CASSFLGEGAQYF
>TRBV19|TRBJ2-2
CASSTRTSSGELFF
>TRBV20-1|TRBJ1-1
CSASHRAMNTEAFF
>TRBV27|TRBJ1-6
CASSSGQVRTPLHF